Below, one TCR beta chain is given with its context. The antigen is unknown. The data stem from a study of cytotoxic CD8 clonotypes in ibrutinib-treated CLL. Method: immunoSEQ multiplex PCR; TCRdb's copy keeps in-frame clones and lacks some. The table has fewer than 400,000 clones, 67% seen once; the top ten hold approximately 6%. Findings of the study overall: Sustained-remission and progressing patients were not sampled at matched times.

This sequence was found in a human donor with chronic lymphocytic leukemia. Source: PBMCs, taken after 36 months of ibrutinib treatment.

The CDR3 reads CASSPVGGWFGGYTF. DNA of the CDR3: TGTGCCAGTAGCCCCGTGGGGGGCTGGTTCGGCGGCTACACCTTC. The rearrangement uses TRBV19 and TRBJ1-2; tentatively, D is TRBD1 (6 bases). The V gene lost 6 bases and the J gene lost 8 bases, with 22 bases spanning the gap. The CDR3 loop spans 15 amino acids. Looked up from germline, CDR1 is LNHDA and CDR2 is SQIVND (reference sequence).